This T cell receptor (beta chain) was sequenced during a study of T cell responses to AZD1222 COVID-19 vaccine. General study points: The donor group comprised mostly white British people and more females; the analysis possibly underestimated clonal diversity. Spike-spanning, vaccine-associated CD4 TCRs were dominant at 160-218 and 743-854.

As for this clone: Its cognate antigen is unknown.

TCRdb's copy holds only in-frame clones and misses some; the assay was immunoSEQ multiplex PCR. Of under 100,000 clones listed, roughly nine tenths are singletons. This clonotype originated in an adult who received the AZD1222 COVID-19 vaccine. This specimen consisted of peripheral blood, obtained 28 days after the second AZD1222 dose.

The CDR3 DNA reads as TGTGCCGTGGGTGAACAGGAGATTCAGCCCCAGCATTTT. It is translated as CAVGEQEIQPQHF. The chain is built from TRBV2 and TRBJ1-5, with a possible D match to TRBD1 (5 bases). Germline values: CDR1 SNHLY, CDR2 FYNNEI. The CDR3 covers 13 residues. V was pared by 11 bases and J by 6 bases, with 17 bases between.